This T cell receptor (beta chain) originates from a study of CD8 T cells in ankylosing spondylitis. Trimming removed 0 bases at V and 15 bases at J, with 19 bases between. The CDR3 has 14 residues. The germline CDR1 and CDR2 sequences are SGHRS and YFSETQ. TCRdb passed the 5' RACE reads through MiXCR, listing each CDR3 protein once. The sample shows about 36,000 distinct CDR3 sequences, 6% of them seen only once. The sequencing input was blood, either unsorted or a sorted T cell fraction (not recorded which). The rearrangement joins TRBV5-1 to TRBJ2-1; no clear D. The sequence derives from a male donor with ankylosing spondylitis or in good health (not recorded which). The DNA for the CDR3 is TGCGCCAGCAGCTTGGGAGTTTCCGAGACAATCCCGTTCTTC. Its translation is CASSLGVSETIPFF. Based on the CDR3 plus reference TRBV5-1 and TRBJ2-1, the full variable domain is KAGVTQTPRYLIKTRGQQVTLSCSPISGHRSVSWYQQTPGQGLQFLFEYFSETQRNKGNFPGRFSGRQFSNSRSEMNVSTLELGDSALYLCASSLGVSETIPFFGPGTRLTVL.